The T cell receptor (beta chain) under discussion was sequenced for a study of long-term antiretroviral therapy in people with HIV. Runs used v3.0 of the immunoSEQ assay and were done at survey level. The method was immunoSEQ multiplex PCR; TCRdb's version includes in-frame clones alone and lacks a portion of them. The sample shows 35,000 or so clones, about 85% of them seen only once. A note on this clone: Its antigen is unidentified.

General observations from the study: All time points showed a repertoire dominated by clones expanded before ART.

The germline gives CDR1 SGHNT, CDR2 YYREEE (reference sequence). The junction had 8 bases not matched to a gene; V was cut back by 5 bases and J by 4 bases. This CDR3 is built from 14 residues. Specimen: unsorted PBMCs, collected around 2.7 years before starting antiretroviral therapy. This TCR was recovered from a woman under 40 with HIV. This chain joins TRBV5-4 and TRBJ2-5; TRBD1 agrees at 7 bases. In nucleotides, the CDR3 is TGTGCCAGCAGTTCGCAGGGGGAAGGAGAGACCCAGTACTTC. Protein: CASSSQGEGETQYF.